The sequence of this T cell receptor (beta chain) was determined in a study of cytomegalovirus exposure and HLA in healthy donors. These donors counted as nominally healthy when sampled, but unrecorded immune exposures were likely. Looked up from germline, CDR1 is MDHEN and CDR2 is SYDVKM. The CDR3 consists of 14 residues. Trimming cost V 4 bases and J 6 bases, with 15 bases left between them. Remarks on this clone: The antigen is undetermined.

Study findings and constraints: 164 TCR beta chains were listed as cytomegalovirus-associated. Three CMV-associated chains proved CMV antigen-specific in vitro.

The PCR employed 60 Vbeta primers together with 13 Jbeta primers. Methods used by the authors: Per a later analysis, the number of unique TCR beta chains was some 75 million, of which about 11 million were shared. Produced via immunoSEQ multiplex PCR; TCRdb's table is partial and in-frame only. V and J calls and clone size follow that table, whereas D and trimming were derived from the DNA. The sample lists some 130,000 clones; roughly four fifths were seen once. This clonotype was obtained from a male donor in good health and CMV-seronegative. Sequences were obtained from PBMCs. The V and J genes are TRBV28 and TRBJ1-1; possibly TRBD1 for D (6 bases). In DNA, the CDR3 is TGTGCCAGCAGTTCTCGAGACAGGAGATCTGAAGCTTTCTTT. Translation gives CASSSRDRRSEAFF.